Each of the 30 T cell receptor beta chains below was sequenced from the same sample in a study of T cell repertoires in cytomegalovirus infection. One entry per CDR3 protein, called by TCRdb with MiXCR from the reads. The sample records approximately 200,000 distinct CDR3 sequences, 28% being singletons. The sample consisted of PBMCs. The receptors here all came from a human donor in good health (CMV status not recorded). Some clones in this sample may be carry-over from other donors' samples.

This chain joins TRBV7-9 and TRBJ1-2; D unresolved. Germline-derived CDR1 and CDR2 are SEHNR and FQNEAQ (reference sequence). V dropped 1 base and J dropped 7 bases, with 7 bases sitting between them. The CDR3 is made up of 12 amino acids. The CDR3 reads CASSLEGGGYTF. The CDR3 region has the DNA TGTGCCAGCAGCTTAGAGGGAGGTGGCTACACCTTC.

This chain uses TRBV5-4 with TRBJ2-5; a possible D gene is TRBD1 (5 bases). The V end lost 4 bases, the J end lost 2 bases, and 9 bases lay between the germline ends. The germline CDR1 and CDR2 sequences are SGHNT and YYREEE (reference sequence). The CDR3 covers 13 residues. The CDR3 region is CASSQDRQETQYF. The DNA of the CDR3 is TGTGCCAGCAGCCAAGACAGACAAGAGACCCAGTACTTC.

The chain has TRBV4-1 and TRBJ2-1, with 9 bases matching TRBD2. J lost 3 bases, V lost 1 base, and 1 base had no gene match. Germline V gene lookup returns CDR1 MGHRA and CDR2 YSYEKL. This CDR3 is 15 amino acids long. CDR3 region: CASSQGLAVYNEQFF. The CDR3 DNA sequence: TGCGCCAGCAGCCAAGGACTAGCGGTCTACAATGAGCAGTTCTTC.

This clonotype was observed many times. The V and J genes are TRBV12-3 or TRBV12-4 and TRBJ1-1; 7 nucleotides agree with TRBD1. Losses at the gene ends were 5 bases for V and 5 bases for J; bases not matched to a gene: 8. This CDR3 comprises 14 residues. The CDR3 protein is CASSRQTGRTEAFF. The CDR3 DNA reads TGTGCCAGCAGTCGCCAGACAGGGAGGACTGAAGCTTTCTTT.

The genes are TRBV19 and TRBJ1-5, with D possibly being TRBD1 (6 bases). CDR1 and CDR2 (germline): LNHDA, SQIVND (reference sequence). V was cut by 4 bases and J by 7 bases, with 11 bases left in between. This CDR3 has 13 amino acids. CDR3 nucleotide sequence: TGTGCCAGTAGTACCGGGGGCGCACAGCCCCAGCATTTT. Amino acid sequence: CASSTGGAQPQHF.

This clonotype was picked up many times. The chain couples TRBV7-3 to TRBJ1-1, with D perhaps TRBD1 (6 bases). The CDR3 is 13 residues long. Looked up from germline, CDR1 is SGHTA and CDR2 is FQGTGA. Trimming pared 5 bases from V and 0 bases from J, leaving 7 bases between. The CDR3 region is CASSRTVNTEAFF. The CDR3 nucleotides read TGTGCCAGCAGCCGGACAGTGAACACTGAAGCTTTCTTT.

The chain recombines TRBV11-2 with TRBJ2-6; no firm D call. The length of the CDR3 is 19 residues. CDR1 and CDR2 (germline): SGHAT, FQNNGV. V was shortened by 1 base and J by 1 base, with 17 bases between the two germline ends. The CDR3 nucleotides are TGTGCCAGCAGCTTAGGTCTCAGGTTCTCTCTTTCTGGGGCCAACGTCCTGACTTTC. This translates into CASSLGLRFSLSGANVLTF.

This clonotype has more than one count but fewer than ten. The chain uses TRBV7-9 and TRBJ1-5, with no clear D. Trimming removed 1 base at V and 11 bases at J, with 9 bases between. The germline V gene encodes CDR1 SEHNR and CDR2 FQNEAQ (reference sequence). The CDR3 totals 12 residues. This CDR3 is CASSLEQMAQHF. In DNA form, the CDR3 reads TGTGCCAGCAGCTTAGAGCAGATGGCCCAGCATTTT.

In its sample, this clonotype was seen a few times. CDR3: CASSPTQTVSYEQYF. For the CDR3, the DNA is TGTGCCAGCAGCCCCACGCAAACAGTTTCCTACGAGCAGTACTTC. The chain uses TRBV7-6 and TRBJ2-7, with D unclear. Trimming took 5 bases from V and 1 from J, leaving 15 bases between them. The germline gives CDR1 SGHVS, CDR2 FNYEAQ. The CDR3 consists of 15 residues.

This clonotype was detected ten times or more. This sequence joins TRBV5-6 and TRBJ1-1; perhaps TRBD1 as D (6 bases). V lost 1 base and J lost 4, with 17 bases in between. The CDR3 has 16 amino acids. Germline V gene lookup returns CDR1 SGHDT and CDR2 YYEEEE. This chain's CDR3 is CASSLIGQQMITEAFF. Written as DNA, the CDR3 is TGTGCCAGCAGCTTGATAGGACAGCAGATGATCACTGAAGCTTTCTTT.

There are many counts of this clonotype. The rearrangement links TRBV12-3 or TRBV12-4 to TRBJ2-1; TRBD1 might be the D (5 bases). The ends were cut back, 5 bases at V and 4 bases at J, with 9 bases in the middle. The CDR3 length is 13 residues. CDR3 nucleotide sequence: TGTGCCAGCAGTCAAAACAGGTACAATGAGCAGTTCTTC. Protein product: CASSQNRYNEQFF.

This clonotype has more than one count but fewer than ten. The V and J genes are TRBV3-1 and TRBJ1-2; D gene uncertain. V gave up 0 bases and J gave up 12 bases, with 17 bases separating them. Germline V CDR1 and CDR2: LGHDT, YNNKEL (reference sequence). There are 14 residues in the CDR3. The CDR3 sequence is CASSQDVGYPLNTF. In DNA form, the CDR3 reads TGTGCCAGCAGCCAAGATGTAGGTTATCCTCTAAACACCTTC.

In this sample, this clonotype turned up a few times. This sequence joins TRBV5-4 and TRBJ1-1; maybe TRBD1 (5 bases). The V gene lost 2 bases and the J gene lost 5 bases, with 16 bases spanning the gap. The CDR3 covers 15 residues. Per germline, CDR1 SGHNT and CDR2 YYREEE (reference sequence). Written as DNA, the CDR3 is TGTGCCAGCAGCTTACAGGAGACACTGGGGACTGAAGCTTTCTTT. It is translated as CASSLQETLGTEAFF. The full variable domain, its missing parts supplied by reference TRBV5-4 and TRBJ1-1, is ETGVTQSPTHLIKTRGQQVTLRCSSQSGHNTVSWYQQALGQGPQFIFQYYREEENGRGNFPPRFSGLQFPNYSSELNVNALELDDSALYLCASSLQETLGTEAFFGQGTRLTVV.

There are a few counts of this clonotype. The gene calls are TRBV7-8 and TRBJ2-1; D not certain. Per the germline V gene, CDR1 is SGHVS and CDR2 is FQNEAQ. V gave up 1 base and J gave up 0 bases, with 10 bases separating them. There are 16 residues in the CDR3. The DNA of the CDR3 is TGTGCCAGCAGCTTAGATCTCCAGGCCTCCTACAATGAGCAGTTCTTC. Its translation is CASSLDLQASYNEQFF. Filled out from reference TRBV7-8 and TRBJ2-1, the complete variable domain reads GAGVSQSPRYKVAKRGQDVALRCDPISGHVSLFWYQQALGQGPEFLTYFQNEAQLDKSGLPSDRFFAERPEGSVSTLKIQRTQQEDSAVYLCASSLDLQASYNEQFFGPGTRLTVL.

This clonotype showed up many times. This chain connects TRBV7-3 to TRBJ1-5; D remains unclear. The germline V gene has CDR1 SGHTA and CDR2 FQGTGA. The V end was cut by 6 bases, the J end by 4 bases, with 4 bases between. This CDR3 spans 11 amino acids. CDR3 nucleotide sequence: TGTGCCAGCAGAGTGAATCAGCCCCAGCATTTT. It specifies CASRVNQPQHF.

J is TRBJ1-1 and V is TRBV19, with D hard to call. The V and J ends lost 9 bases and 5 bases respectively, with 10 bases between them. This CDR3 comprises 11 residues. CDR1 is LNHDA and CDR2 is SQIVND in the germline V gene (reference sequence). The CDR3 coding sequence is TGTGCCAGCCTGGATGGTACTGAAGCTTTCTTT. Encoded protein: CASLDGTEAFF.

DNA for the CDR3: TGCGCCAGCAGCCAAGAAACCCGGATGAGGTCCTACAATGAGCAGTTCTTC. It is translated as CASSQETRMRSYNEQFF. The gene calls are TRBV4-3 and TRBJ2-1; D call uncertain. This CDR3 is built from 17 residues. V was clipped by 0 bases and J by 1 base, with 13 bases between them. Germline values: CDR1 LGHNA, CDR2 YSLEER.

Concerning this clonotype itself: A much larger clone sits a single nucleotide away, making a read error possible. The rearrangement links TRBV11-2 to TRBJ2-7, with TRBD1 matching over 9 bases. The CDR3 is 15 amino acids. J gave up 5 bases and V 1 base, and 6 bases lay outside the gene matches. CDR1 is SGHAT and CDR2 is FQNNGV in the germline V gene. The CDR3 DNA reads TGTGCCAGCAGCTTAGCTGGACAGGGGAGCCACGAGCAGTACTTC. It encodes CASSLAGQGSHEQYF.

The J gene is TRBJ1-1, the V gene TRBV6-5; 9 bases map to TRBD1. Germline V gives CDR1 MNHEY, CDR2 SVGAGI. After removal of 5 bases from V and 1 base from J, the junction contained 5 bases not matched to a gene. There are 15 residues in the CDR3. This CDR3 is CASSPTGGTNTEAFF. DNA for the CDR3: TGTGCCAGCAGTCCTACAGGGGGCACGAACACTGAAGCTTTCTTT.

This clonotype appeared a few times. CDR3 residues: CASTPYESQLQGLGYTF. DNA of the CDR3: TGTGCCAGCACCCCCTATGAGTCCCAATTACAGGGACTTGGCTACACCTTC. This chain uses TRBV6-5 with TRBJ1-2; possibly TRBD1 for D (6 bases). CDR1 is MNHEY and CDR2 is SVGAGI in the germline V gene. Deletions cut 7 bases from V and 7 bases from J, with 28 bases between. The CDR3 runs to 17 residues.

The genes are TRBV7-2 and TRBJ2-5, with 10 bases matching TRBD2. V was clipped by 2 bases and J by 5 bases; unmatched bases: 11. The germline V gene encodes CDR1 SGHTA and CDR2 FQGNSA. The CDR3 is made up of 17 amino acids. CDR3 residues: CASSLKTRLAGEETQYF. In DNA form, the CDR3 reads TGTGCCAGCAGCTTAAAGACAAGGCTAGCGGGGGAGGAGACCCAGTACTTC. The whole variable domain, remainder taken from reference TRBV7-2 and TRBJ2-5, is GAGVSQSPSNKVTEKGKDVELRCDPISGHTALYWYRQSLGQGLEFLIYFQGNSAPDKSGLPSDRFSAERTGGSVSTLTIQRTQQEDSAVYLCASSLKTRLAGEETQYFGPGTRLLVL.

V and J are TRBV20-1 and TRBJ1-2; D uncertain. The CDR3 is 13 residues long. The ends were cut back, 0 bases at V and 2 bases at J, with 7 bases in the middle. The germline V gene has CDR1 DFQATT and CDR2 SNEGSKA (reference sequence). CDR3 DNA sequence: TGCAGTGCTAGAGATGGCAGGAACTATGGCTACACCTTC. Its protein product is CSARDGRNYGYTF.

The genes are TRBV9 and TRBJ1-2, with D perhaps TRBD1 (5 bases). This CDR3 has 11 amino acids. CDR1 SGDLS and CDR2 YYNGEE come from the germline V gene. V was shortened by 10 bases and J by 5 bases, with 12 bases between the two germline ends. CDR3 region: CAFQGGYGYTF. Here the CDR3 DNA reads TGTGCCTTCCAGGGTGGTTATGGCTACACCTTC.

The genes are TRBV29-1 and TRBJ2-1, with 7 bases matching TRBD1. The CDR3 length is 13 residues. The germline V gene has CDR1 SQVTM and CDR2 ANQGSEA. V shed 6 bases, J shed 8 bases, and the junction held 10 bases outside the gene matches. The CDR3 loop reads CSVAPGTEDEQFF. The CDR3 DNA sequence: TGCAGCGTGGCCCCCGGGACAGAGGATGAGCAGTTCTTC.

This sequence joins TRBV3-1 and TRBJ2-7, with D perhaps matching TRBD1 (5 bases). The germline V gene encodes CDR1 LGHDT and CDR2 YNNKEL (reference sequence). Trimming left V 4 bases short and J 2 bases short, with 12 bases between. The CDR3 sequence is 14 residues long. In DNA form, the CDR3 reads TGTGCCAGCAGCCTTCAGGGTTCGGCCTACGAGCAGTACTTC. This codes for CASSLQGSAYEQYF.

The sample holds a few counts of this clonotype. The CDR3 loop reads CSVGGEDEQFF. The CDR3 DNA sequence: TGCAGCGTTGGAGGGGAAGATGAGCAGTTCTTC. This chain connects TRBV29-1 to TRBJ2-1, with D perhaps matching TRBD1 or TRBD2 (5 bases each). CDR1 and CDR2 (germline): SQVTM, ANQGSEA. The CDR3 contains 11 residues. The V end was cut by 4 bases, the J end by 8 bases, with 9 bases between.

This clonotype has more than one count but fewer than ten. This sequence joins TRBV2 and TRBJ2-2; D is unclear. CDR1 is SNHLY, CDR2 FYNNEI, per germline. V lost 4 bases and J lost 6, with 12 bases in between. The CDR3 has 14 residues. The CDR3 here is CASSGSTRAGELFF. CDR3 sequence (DNA): TGTGCCAGCAGTGGGTCTACACGGGCCGGGGAGCTGTTTTTT.

This clonotype was seen only a few times. The V and J genes are TRBV6-2 or TRBV6-3 and TRBJ1-3; D call uncertain. The V end was cut by 8 bases, the J end by 0 bases, with 8 bases between. This CDR3 is 13 amino acids long. CDR1 and CDR2 (germline): MNHEY, SVGEGT. CDR3 sequence: CASLIGSGNTIYF. CDR3 bases: TGTGCCAGCCTCATCGGCTCTGGAAACACCATATATTTT.

V usage is TRBV7-2 and J usage is TRBJ1-6, with TRBD1 as a possible D gene (5 bases). The CDR3 has 15 residues. The V end was cut by 6 bases, the J end by 7 bases, with 16 bases between. Germline V gives CDR1 SGHTA, CDR2 FQGNSA. CDR3 residues: CASRPPGKENSPLHF. Written as DNA, the CDR3 is TGTGCCAGCAGGCCGCCAGGGAAAGAAAATTCACCCCTCCACTTT.

This clonotype was counted at least ten times. This chain joins TRBV7-2 and TRBJ1-1; 9 positions agree with TRBD1. The germline gives CDR1 SGHTA, CDR2 FQGNSA. Trimming at V came to 3 bases and at J to 12 bases, leaving 11 bases not matched to a gene. The CDR3 has 14 amino acids. CDR3 bases: TGTGCCAGCAGCTTCCCGACAGGGGGACAAGCAACTTTCTTT. This codes for CASSFPTGGQATFF.